Below, one TCR beta chain is given with its context. What it recognizes is unknown. This record comes from a study of CD8 T cells in Susac syndrome. Overall study results and limits: The authors found no clonal expansion in Susac syndrome CD4+ T cell repertoires.

Reverse transcription of roughly 0.5 to 1 ug RNA was carried out with random hexamers. TCRdb ran MiXCR on the immunoSEQ multiplex PCR reads and lists one entry per CDR3 protein. This table has under 200,000 distinct CDR3 sequences, around 94% appearing once. The sample was CD4+ T cells from PBMCs. This TCR came from a human donor with Susac syndrome.

Here the CDR3 reads CASSQEGTGGYEQYF. The CDR3, as DNA: TGCGCCAGCAGCCAAGAAGGGACAGGGGGCTACGAGCAGTACTTC. The gene calls are TRBV4-3 and TRBJ2-7; 11 bases match TRBD1. The CDR3 length is 15 residues. Unmatched junction bases numbered 1, after V lost 0 bases and J lost 3 bases. Germline CDR1 LGHNA, CDR2 YSLEER.